The 22 T cell receptor beta chains below all came from one sample that was sequenced in a study of CD8 T cells in ankylosing spondylitis (dated by TCRdb to 2017 to 2019). Study-wide findings and limitations: A TCR beta motif of several highly homologous amino acid variants appeared characteristic of blood from ankylosing spondylitis patients.

Library preparation employed 5' RACE. Reads for this sample came from an Illumina HiSeq 2500. Through fastp at Q25 and MiXCR, TCRdb rebuilt clones from the public reads, retaining in-frame beta chains. One record per CDR3 amino acid sequence lists the most common genes and DNA. For this sample there are a few hundred thousand distinct CDR3 sequences; 15% to 20% appear just once. About two fifths of the sample comes from the top ten. No cognate antigen is known for these TCRs. The sample was blood, either unsorted or a sorted T cell fraction (not recorded which). The receptor set was obtained from a male donor with ankylosing spondylitis.

This clonotype was detected only a few times. This chain connects TRBV12-3 or TRBV12-4 to TRBJ2-7; D might be TRBD2 (6 bases). This CDR3 region has 15 residues. Trimming stripped 5 bases from V and 2 bases from J, with 16 bases between. The CDR3 loop reads CASSLVARGPYEQYF. In nucleotides, the CDR3 is TGTGCCAGCAGTCTCGTAGCGCGGGGCCCCTACGAGCAGTACTTC.

This sequence joins TRBV12-3 or TRBV12-4 and TRBJ2-1; TRBD1 might be the D (6 bases). The CDR3 loop spans 16 amino acids. V was trimmed by 4 bases and J by 0 bases, leaving 13 bases between them. CDR3 coding DNA: TGTGCCAGCAGTTGGTCAGGGGTCCCCTCCTACAATGAGCAGTTCTTC. Translation gives CASSWSGVPSYNEQFF.

This clonotype was observed at least ten times. The CDR3 sequence: CSVQLEAGELFF. The CDR3 coding sequence is TGCAGCGTTCAGCTAGAGGCCGGGGAGCTGTTTTTT. This chain joins TRBV29-1 and TRBJ2-2; D is ambiguous. The V and J ends lost 5 bases and 6 bases respectively, with 10 bases between them. The CDR3 totals 12 residues. The germline V gene encodes CDR1 SQVTM and CDR2 ANQGSEA.

A few counts support this clonotype. The chain carries TRBV12-3 or TRBV12-4 and TRBJ2-1, with D unclear. The CDR3 contains 13 residues. V gave up 8 bases and J gave up 4 bases, with 12 bases separating them. The chain's CDR3 is CASGPDGYNEQFF. As DNA, the CDR3 is TGTGCCAGCGGGCCCGACGGATACAATGAGCAGTTCTTC.

J is TRBJ2-7 and V is TRBV7-6; 7 bases fit TRBD1. V was clipped by 4 bases and J by 2 bases; unmatched bases: 11. Germline V gives CDR1 SGHVS, CDR2 FNYEAQ. The CDR3 runs to 16 residues. The CDR3 DNA reads as TGTGCCAGCAGCTCGTCTTTCGGGACAGTTCCCTACGAGCAGTACTTC. The encoded protein is CASSSSFGTVPYEQYF.

This sequence joins TRBV5-1 and TRBJ1-1; possible D gene TRBD1, 5 bases. CDR1 and CDR2 from the germline V gene are SGHRS and YFSETQ. This CDR3 contains 15 residues. Trimming stripped 0 bases from V and 0 bases from J, with 9 bases between. The CDR3 loop reads CASSLGDPLNTEAFF. DNA of the CDR3: TGCGCCAGCAGCTTGGGGGACCCCCTGAACACTGAAGCTTTCTTT.

The chain is built from TRBV5-6 and TRBJ2-2; the D is unclear. V was cut by 2 bases and J by 7 bases, with 6 bases left in between. The CDR3 loop spans 12 amino acids. Germline V gene lookup returns CDR1 SGHDT and CDR2 YYEEEE. The CDR3 bases are TGTGCCAGCAGCTTAGCCCTCGGGGAGCTGTTTTTT. Encoded protein: CASSLALGELFF.

This clonotype came up many times. The CDR3 bases are TGTGCCAGCAGCCAAGTCGTGAGTAGCGGGGAGCTGTTTTTT. Encoded protein: CASSQVVSSGELFF. The chain has TRBV3-1 and TRBJ2-2, with D hard to call. This CDR3 has 14 residues. V gave up 1 base and J gave up 7 bases, with 10 bases separating them. In germline, CDR1 is LGHDT, CDR2 YNNKEL (reference sequence).

DNA of the CDR3: TGTGCCAGCAGTTATGGACAGGGGTCTTTCTACGAGCAGTACTTC. It specifies CASSYGQGSFYEQYF. This chain links TRBV12-3 or TRBV12-4 with TRBJ2-7; 9 bases match TRBD1. CDR3 length equals 15 residues. J lost 3 bases, V lost 4 bases, and 7 bases had no gene match.

This clonotype showed up many times. CDR3 sequence: CASSHEGGLTDTQYF. The CDR3 DNA reads as TGCGCCAGCAGCCATGAAGGAGGACTCACAGATACGCAGTATTTT. J is TRBJ2-3 and V is TRBV4-1; a possible D gene is TRBD2 (5 bases). The ends were cut back, 3 bases at V and 2 bases at J, with 12 bases in the middle. This CDR3 spans 15 amino acids. CDR1 is MGHRA and CDR2 is YSYEKL in the germline V gene.

At least ten counts were recorded for this clonotype. This chain connects TRBV5-1 to TRBJ2-7; D remains unclear. V lost 0 bases and J lost 2, with 9 bases in between. Per germline, CDR1 SGHRS and CDR2 YFSETQ. The CDR3 runs to 14 residues. This chain's CDR3 is CASSLGSDTYEQYF. Here the CDR3 DNA reads TGCGCCAGCAGCTTGGGGTCAGATACCTACGAGCAGTACTTC.

V is TRBV29-1 and J is TRBJ1-2; TRBD1 is a possible D gene (5 bases). V was shortened by 6 bases and J by 2 bases, with 13 bases between the two germline ends. Germline-derived CDR1 and CDR2 are SQVTM and ANQGSEA. The length of the CDR3 is 13 residues. The CDR3 sequence is CSVPTSGNYGYTF. CDR3 nucleotides: TGCAGCGTACCCACATCAGGGAACTATGGCTACACCTTC.

This clonotype turned up a few times. The chain links TRBV6-5 to TRBJ2-2, with TRBD1 as a possible D gene (6 bases). The V gene's germline CDR1 is MNHEY and CDR2 SVGAGI. The germline V and J ends were trimmed by 2 bases and 4 bases, with 17 bases remaining between them. There are 17 residues in the CDR3. CDR3 loop: CASSYDPEQGLTGELFF. The CDR3 nucleotides read TGTGCCAGCAGTTACGACCCGGAACAGGGTCTCACCGGGGAGCTGTTTTTT.

This clonotype was observed a handful of times. The V gene is TRBV7-9, the J gene TRBJ2-3; TRBD2 is a possible D gene (5 bases). V dropped 4 bases and J dropped 3 bases, with 20 bases sitting between them. Germline CDR1 and CDR2: SEHNR and FQNEAQ (reference sequence). The CDR3 length is 17 residues. The CDR3 DNA sequence: TGTGCCAGCAGCTCACTGATCGGAGGCTCACTTACAGATACGCAGTATTTT. Protein product: CASSSLIGGSLTDTQYF.

This chain links TRBV6-1 with TRBJ2-7; 9 bases are a match to TRBD2. This CDR3 spans 15 amino acids. J lost 3 bases, V lost 7 bases, and 10 bases had no gene match. Germline CDR1 and CDR2: MNHNS and SASEGT. The CDR3 DNA sequence: TGTGCCAGCATTCTTGATGGGCGGGGGGGCTACGAGCAGTACTTC. Translation: CASILDGRGGYEQYF.

This clonotype has just a few counts. The chain uses TRBV10-3 and TRBJ2-7, with 10 bases aligning to TRBD2. This CDR3 is built from 15 residues. With 0 bases clipped from V and 5 bases from J, the junction kept 4 bases outside the gene matches. Germline CDR1 and CDR2: ENHRY and SYGVKD. CDR3 nucleotides: TGTGCCATCAGTGAGTCGAAGGGACTAGCGAACGAGCAGTACTTC. Amino acids: CAISESKGLANEQYF.

This chain joins TRBV5-1 and TRBJ2-3; possible D gene TRBD1, 6 bases. V was trimmed by 0 bases and J by 2 bases, leaving 16 bases between them. The CDR3 has 17 amino acids. Germline values: CDR1 SGHRS, CDR2 YFSETQ. Here the CDR3 reads CASSLATQGGSTDTQYF. The CDR3 region has the DNA TGCGCCAGCAGCTTGGCAACACAGGGCGGGTCCACAGATACGCAGTATTTT. The full variable domain, rest sourced from reference TRBV5-1 and TRBJ2-3, is KAGVTQTPRYLIKTRGQQVTLSCSPISGHRSVSWYQQTPGQGLQFLFEYFSETQRNKGNFPGRFSGRQFSNSRSEMNVSTLELGDSALYLCASSLATQGGSTDTQYFGPGTRLTVL.

The J gene is TRBJ1-1, the V gene TRBV10-1; no reliable D call. CDR1 and CDR2 (germline): WNHNN, SYGVQD (reference sequence). The V and J ends lost 10 bases and 0 bases respectively, with 21 bases between them. The CDR3 length is 16 residues. Here the CDR3 DNA reads TGCGCCAACCACCAGATCCGCGGTAGTATGAACACTGAAGCTTTCTTT. Its protein is CANHQIRGSMNTEAFF.

This clonotype was counted a few times. V and J are TRBV12-3 or TRBV12-4 and TRBJ2-6; maybe TRBD1 (6 bases). The V end lost 5 bases, the J end lost 1 base, and 9 bases lay between the germline ends. CDR3 size: 15 residues. The CDR3 DNA reads as TGTGCCAGCAGTGGGGGACATTCTGGGGCCAACGTCCTGACTTTC. Translated: CASSGGHSGANVLTF.

This chain joins TRBV6-5 and TRBJ2-7; D remains ambiguous. Germline V lookup: CDR1 MNHEY, CDR2 SVGAGI. Trimming cost V 0 bases and J 5 bases, with 8 bases left between them. The CDR3 has 13 amino acids. The CDR3 nucleotides are TGTGCCAGCAGTTACTCGAAGCTTCACGAGCAGTACTTC. Amino acid sequence: CASSYSKLHEQYF.

This chain joins TRBV4-1 and TRBJ2-5; D gene unclear. V lost 0 bases, J lost 6 bases, and 17 bases lay in between. Germline CDR1 MGHRA, CDR2 YSYEKL. CDR3 size: 16 residues. CDR3 sequence (DNA): TGCGCCAGCAGCCAAGATACGGACGGTGGTTATCAGACCCAGTACTTC. Translated, it gives CASSQDTDGGYQTQYF.

V usage is TRBV6-1 and J usage is TRBJ1-5, with D hard to call. V lost 5 bases and J 1 base, leaving 15 bases between the germline ends. The CDR3 covers 16 residues. The germline CDR1 and CDR2 sequences are MNHNS and SASEGT. The CDR3 here is CASSPRTLDSNQPQHF. The CDR3 nucleotides are TGTGCCAGCAGTCCGCGGACTCTGGACAGCAATCAGCCCCAGCATTTT.